These 13 T cell receptor beta chains were sequenced from one sample in a study of T-cell reconstitution after alpha-beta-depleted transplantation in children. Using unique molecular identifiers, the investigators prepared the TCRbeta library. TCRdb used MiXCR to reprocess the PCR reads, holding one entry per CDR3 protein. The table has 130,000 to 150,000 distinct CDR3 sequences, 8.8% seen once; the top ten hold around 18%. Here the sequenced sample was PBMCs, mostly from graft donor cells, taken 180 days after TCRalphabeta/CD19-depleted stem cell transplant. All receptors come from a female patient aged 2-10 years who had a stem cell transplant for congenital amegakaryocytic thrombocytopenia, so the T cells may come from the graft donor.

J is TRBJ2-1 and V is TRBV6-2 or TRBV6-3, with D unresolved. This CDR3 region has 13 residues. The germline CDR1 and CDR2 sequences are MNHEY and SVGEGT. Trimming removed 3 bases from V and 6 bases from J, with 9 bases in between. The CDR3 loop reads CASSYGQINEQFF. The CDR3 DNA reads TGTGCCAGCAGTTATGGGCAGATCAATGAGCAGTTCTTC.

This clonotype was counted only a few times. The chain employs TRBV11-2 and TRBJ2-6, with unresolved D. The CDR3 has 14 residues. The germline CDR1 and CDR2 sequences are SGHAT and FQNNGV. V was cut by 3 bases and J by 1 base, with 4 bases left in between. CDR3 protein: CASSFASGANVLTF. The CDR3 DNA reads as TGTGCCAGCAGCTTCGCTTCTGGGGCCAACGTCCTGACTTTC.

This clonotype came up many times. The chain carries TRBV20-1 and TRBJ2-7; 7 bases fit TRBD1. The CDR3 spans 13 residues. V shed 2 bases, J shed 2 bases, and the junction held 3 bases outside the gene matches. Germline V gives CDR1 DFQATT, CDR2 SNEGSKA (reference sequence). CDR3 protein: CSARKGAPYEQYF. The CDR3 coding sequence is TGCAGTGCTAGAAAGGGGGCCCCCTACGAGCAGTACTTC.

This clonotype was seen a handful of times. This chain connects TRBV7-9 to TRBJ2-3; D unclear. CDR3 length: 13 amino acids. V was shortened by 8 bases and J by 7 bases, with 16 bases between the two germline ends. Germline lookup yields CDR1 SEHNR and CDR2 FQNEAQ (reference sequence). Here the CDR3 reads CASALNTPYTQYF. The CDR3 coding sequence is TGTGCCAGCGCCCTGAACACCCCCTATACGCAGTATTTT.

Many counts were recorded for this clonotype. The V call is TRBV6-5, the J call TRBJ2-1, with 8 nucleotides matching TRBD2. CDR3 length: 15 residues. J gave up 3 bases and V 1 base, and 2 bases lay outside the gene matches. The V gene's germline CDR1 is MNHEY and CDR2 SVGAGI. For the CDR3, the DNA is TGTGCCAGCAGTTACTTGGGACTAGTCTACAATGAGCAGTTCTTC. Translation gives CASSYLGLVYNEQFF.

This clonotype was found a few times. The chain is built from TRBV12-3 or TRBV12-4 and TRBJ1-2; 7 positions agree with TRBD1. V was clipped by 6 bases and J by 5 bases; unmatched bases: 18. The CDR3 is made up of 17 amino acids. CDR3 nucleotide sequence: TGTGCCAGCAGCACCACAAGATCCGGGACAGCAATTTATGGCTACACCTTC. Its protein product is CASSTTRSGTAIYGYTF.

A few counts support this clonotype. The chain carries TRBV3-1 and TRBJ2-1; 8 nucleotides align to TRBD2. The germline gives CDR1 LGHDT, CDR2 YNNKEL (reference sequence). The J segment lost 8 bases and the V segment lost 1 base, leaving 4 bases of the junction unmatched. CDR3 size: 14 residues. The CDR3 spells CASSQVRGGDEQFF. In DNA, the CDR3 is TGTGCCAGCAGCCAAGTCCGGGGGGGCGATGAGCAGTTCTTC.

As for this clonotype: Given a much more abundant clone one base away, this may be a read error. This chain joins TRBV5-1 and TRBJ2-3; D is ambiguous. V lost 0 bases, J lost 1 base, and 9 bases lay in between. The CDR3 runs 15 residues. Germline CDR1 and CDR2: SGHRS and YFSETQ. The CDR3, as DNA: TGCGCCAGCAGCTTGGGGTACAGACGCACAGATACGCAGTATTTT. Protein product: CASSLGYRRTDTQYF.

With respect to this clonotype: Being one base from a much bigger clone, this may be a read error. The chain combines TRBV20-1 with TRBJ2-3; D unclear. Germline loops: CDR1 DFQATT, CDR2 SNEGSKA (reference sequence). The CDR3 totals 16 residues. The germline V and J ends were trimmed by 3 bases and 0 bases, with 16 bases remaining between them. CDR3 amino acids: CSASLSTVSSTDTQYF. CDR3 nucleotides: TGCAGTGCTAGTCTGAGTACAGTGTCTAGCACAGATACGCAGTATTTT.

The chain employs TRBV28 and TRBJ2-7; D remains ambiguous. In germline, CDR1 is MDHEN, CDR2 SYDVKM. This CDR3 contains 13 residues. V was shortened by 4 bases and J by 1 base, with 8 bases between the two germline ends. Here the CDR3 DNA reads TGTGCCAGCAGTTGGTTAAGTTCCTACGAGCAGTACTTC. This codes for CASSWLSSYEQYF.

CDR3 protein: CATSRLASGGQETQYF. Written as DNA, the CDR3 is TGTGCCACCAGCAGGCTGGCATCTGGGGGTCAAGAGACCCAGTACTTC. The chain uses TRBV15 and TRBJ2-5; possibly TRBD1 or TRBD2 for D (5 bases each). Germline CDR1 is LNHNV and CDR2 is YYDKDF (reference sequence). The length of the CDR3 is 16 residues. Trimming left V 3 bases short and J 2 bases short, with 16 bases between.

There are many counts of this clonotype. The chain uses TRBV5-1 and TRBJ1-3; 11 bases map to TRBD1. This CDR3 has 16 amino acids. The germline CDR1 and CDR2 sequences are SGHRS and YFSETQ. V shed 3 bases and J 1 base; nucleotides not matched to a gene: 3. The CDR3 sequence is CASSSGQGASGNTIYF. CDR3 sequence (DNA): TGCGCCAGCAGCTCCGGACAGGGGGCTTCTGGAAACACCATATATTTT.

This clonotype was picked up many times. V is TRBV20-1 and J is TRBJ1-5, with unresolved D. Germline V lookup: CDR1 DFQATT, CDR2 SNEGSKA (reference sequence). The CDR3 spans 13 residues. V was pared by 1 base and J by 4 bases, with 8 bases between. CDR3 DNA: TGCAGTGCTAGAGTGACCGGGAATCAGCCCCAGCATTTT. Its translation is CSARVTGNQPQHF.